What follows is one T cell receptor beta chain and its context. The data were produced by immunoSEQ multiplex PCR, yet TCRdb's version contains in-frame clones alone and is incomplete. The repertoire holds over 200,000 clones, with 70% to 85% as singletons. The sample belongs to a study of blood T cell repertoires in COVID-19. Looked up from germline, CDR1 is SQVTM and CDR2 is ANQGSEA. Unmatched junction bases numbered 5, after V lost 5 bases and J lost 5 bases. The CDR3 is 13 amino acids. The sequenced sample consisted of PBMCs or T cells enriched from blood (not recorded which). The TCR was taken from a middle-aged man who had recovered from COVID-19. The chain is built from TRBV29-1 and TRBJ2-5, with TRBD1 matching 10 bases. CDR3 bases: TGCAGCGTTAGGGACAGGGGATGGGAGACCCAGTACTTC. Protein sequence: CSVRDRGWETQYF. The full variable domain, rest sourced from reference TRBV29-1 and TRBJ2-5, is SAVISQKPSRDICQRGTSLTIQCQVDSQVTMMFWYRQQPGQSLTLIATANQGSEATYESGFVIDKFPISRPNLTFSTLTVSNMSPEDSSIYLCSVRDRGWETQYFGPGTRLLVL.